Presented here are 2 T cell receptor beta chains from one specimen sequenced in a study of blood T cell repertoires in COVID-19. Libraries were prepared by immunoSEQ multiplex PCR; TCRdb keeps only in-frame clonotypes and omits some of them. The sample has 300,000 to 350,000 clones, 90% seen once; the top ten hold less than 3.5%. The source material was peripheral blood. These receptor sequences come from a woman between 25 and 40 years old with COVID-19, enrolled during active disease.

V usage is TRBV3-1 (or the pseudogene TRBV3-2) and J usage is TRBJ1-1; possibly TRBD1 for D (5 bases). CDR3 length: 15 amino acids. Trimming shortened V by 1 base and J by 3 bases, and 12 bases separated the two germline ends. CDR1 and CDR2 from the germline V gene are LGHDT and YNNKEL (reference sequence). The CDR3 nucleotides read TGTGCCAGCAGCCAAGGACAAGTCAGGGACACTGAAGCTTTCTTT. Its protein product is CASSQGQVRDTEAFF.

This chain connects TRBV30 to TRBJ1-1; the D is unclear. CDR3 length: 14 residues. With 3 bases removed from V and 3 bases from J, the gap between germline ends came to 14 bases. Germline values: CDR1 GTSNPN, CDR2 SVGIG (reference sequence). The CDR3 region has the DNA TGTGCCTGGAGCCGCCCACAGTTTCACACTGAAGCTTTCTTT. It codes for CAWSRPQFHTEAFF.